These 21 T cell receptor beta chains came from one sample sequenced in a study of control samples from healthy donors and cancer patients (dated by TCRdb to the early 2020s). Library construction relied on the immunoSEQ multiplex PCR assay. TCRdb obtained this table from immuneACCESS and retained in-frame rearrangements with V and J assigned. These tables miss some clones; where compared with another copy, unresolved V genes account for less than half of the shortfall, and the remainder is unexplained. In this sample the table shows about 49,000 clones, 70% to 90% of which occur a single time. Roughly 2.8% of the sample lies in the top ten. Sequenced material: PBMCs. The receptors were gathered from a woman between 45 and 65 years old with lung cancer.

The table lists this clone with a count of one. The chain links TRBV6-4 to TRBJ1-2, with D perhaps matching TRBD1 (5 bases). Germline CDR1 is MRHNA and CDR2 is SNTAGT. CDR3 length: 14 residues. V lost 3 bases to trimming and J lost 5 bases, with 13 bases between them. The CDR3 sequence is CASSEGFGGYGYTF. For the CDR3, the DNA is TGTGCCAGCAGTGAAGGTTTTGGGGGTTATGGCTACACCTTC.

The chain has TRBV19 and TRBJ1-6; TRBD1 aligns across 11 bases. The ends lost 3 bases at V and 6 bases at J; junction bases unmatched: 1. Germline V lookup: CDR1 LNHDA, CDR2 SQIVND (reference sequence). The CDR3 spans 15 residues. For the CDR3, the DNA is TGTGCCAGTAGTATGGGACAGGGGGGTAATTCACCCCTCCACTTT. Its protein is CASSMGQGGNSPLHF.

The V gene is TRBV5-1, the J gene TRBJ1-1; maybe TRBD1 (6 bases). CDR3 length: 14 residues. Germline V gene data show CDR1 as SGHRS and CDR2 as YFSETQ. V lost 4 bases, J lost 0 bases, and 10 bases lay in between. CDR3 in amino acids: CASSTGHLNTEAFF. In nucleotides, the CDR3 is TGCGCCAGCAGCACGGGACACCTGAACACTGAAGCTTTCTTT.

The chain couples TRBV7-2 to TRBJ2-7; D ambiguous. Trimming pared 4 bases from V and 11 bases from J, leaving 12 bases between. Germline V gene sequence: CDR1 SGHTA, CDR2 FQGNSA. CDR3 length: 11 amino acids. This CDR3 is CASSYGRLEYF. The CDR3 DNA follows: TGTGCCAGCAGCTATGGCCGGCTGGAGTACTTC.

This chain uses TRBV10-3 with TRBJ2-1; 8 bases line up with TRBD1. CDR3 length: 19 residues. The ends lost 2 bases at V and 4 bases at J; junction bases unmatched: 16. Germline values: CDR1 ENHRY, CDR2 SYGVKD. CDR3 bases: TGTGCCATCAGTGAGGCACAGACGACCCGGGACAGGCCTTACAATGAGCAGTTCTTC. Translated: CAISEAQTTRDRPYNEQFF.

DNA for the CDR3: TGTGCCAGCAGCCGAGGTGAGCTGTATAATTCACCCCTCCACTTT. Its translation: CASSRGELYNSPLHF. This chain uses TRBV3-1 (or the pseudogene TRBV3-2) with TRBJ1-6; no reliable D call. V lost 4 bases, J lost 4 bases, and 11 bases lay in between. The CDR3 covers 15 residues. Germline-derived CDR1 and CDR2 are LGHDT and YNNKEL (reference sequence).

The rearrangement joins TRBV10-3 to TRBJ1-1; maybe TRBD1 (5 bases). Germline assignment: CDR1 ENHRY and CDR2 SYGVKD. The CDR3 runs to 15 residues. V gave up 8 bases and J gave up 1 base, with 17 bases separating them. The CDR3 region is CAIRGSREWNTEAFF. The CDR3 bases are TGTGCCATCCGGGGGTCCAGGGAATGGAACACTGAAGCTTTCTTT.

This chain joins TRBV9 and TRBJ2-1, with TRBD1 matching 7 bases. CDR3 size: 14 residues. V was pared by 4 bases and J by 4 bases, with 5 bases of the junction left unmatched. Germline lookup yields CDR1 SGDLS and CDR2 YYNGEE. CDR3 sequence: CASSTGDRYNEQFF. The CDR3 bases are TGTGCCAGCAGCACCGGGGACAGATACAATGAGCAGTTCTTC. Full variable domain (remainder filled in from reference TRBV9 and TRBJ2-1): DSGVTQTPKHLITATGQRVTLRCSPRSGDLSVYWYQQSLDQGLQFLIQYYNGEERAKGNILERFSAQQFPDLHSELNLSSLELGDSALYFCASSTGDRYNEQFFGPGTRLTVL.

The CDR3 coding sequence is TGCGCCAGCAGCCCATCGGGATTGGTCCAGCCCCAGCATTTT. Translating it yields CASSPSGLVQPQHF. The J gene is TRBJ1-5, the V gene TRBV4-3; D remains ambiguous. The V and J ends lost 4 bases and 7 bases respectively, with 14 bases between them. The CDR3 is 14 residues long. Germline V gene sequence: CDR1 LGHNA, CDR2 YSLEER.

The chain combines TRBV4-3 with TRBJ1-4; possibly TRBD1 for D (5 bases). This CDR3 has 17 amino acids. V was clipped by 1 base and J by 4 bases, with 16 bases between them. Germline values: CDR1 LGHNA, CDR2 YSLEER. CDR3 sequence: CASSQGFGGISNEKLFF. CDR3 bases: TGCGCCAGCAGCCAAGGATTCGGGGGGATAAGTAATGAAAAACTGTTTTTT.

The rearrangement links TRBV6-5 to TRBJ1-6; 7 bases map to TRBD1. The V gene's germline CDR1 is MNHEY and CDR2 SVGAGI. Trimming cost V 5 bases and J 8 bases; bases outside gene matches: 6. This CDR3 has 14 amino acids. CDR3 sequence reads: CASSPRGTYSPLHF. Here the CDR3 DNA reads TGTGCCAGCAGTCCCAGGGGGACATATTCACCCCTCCACTTT.

The gene calls are TRBV4-3 and TRBJ1-1, with TRBD1 identical over 10 bases. The V segment lost 4 bases and the J segment 4 bases; nucleotides outside the gene matches: 6. The CDR3 consists of 15 residues. Germline lookup yields CDR1 LGHNA and CDR2 YSLEER. DNA for the CDR3: TGCGCCAGCAGCCGAGGGACAGGGGCGGGCACTGAAGCTTTCTTT. Protein sequence: CASSRGTGAGTEAFF.

V and J are TRBV29-1 and TRBJ2-3; possible D gene TRBD1, 6 bases. The V gene's germline CDR1 is SQVTM and CDR2 ANQGSEA. This CDR3 is 13 amino acids long. Trimming took off 3 bases at V and 1 base at J, with 8 bases between the two ends. The CDR3 DNA reads TGCAGCGTTGAGCCAGGGGGCACAGATACGCAGTATTTT. Translating it yields CSVEPGGTDTQYF.

V is TRBV6-6 and J is TRBJ1-1; no firm D call. Between the trimmed V and J ends, which lost 2 bases and 3 bases, there was a span of 10 bases. The V gene's germline CDR1 is MNHNY and CDR2 SVGAGI (reference sequence). The CDR3 consists of 14 residues. The CDR3 is CASSYLARDTEAFF. DNA of the CDR3: TGTGCCAGCAGTTACCTGGCACGGGACACTGAAGCTTTCTTT.

V and J are TRBV7-7 and TRBJ2-5, with 8 bases matching TRBD1. The junction had 4 bases not matched to a gene; V was cut back by 5 bases and J by 5 bases. Germline V lookup: CDR1 SSHAT, CDR2 FNYEAQ (reference sequence). The CDR3 covers 13 residues. The CDR3, as DNA: TGTGCCAGCAGCAAGGGACAGGCGGAGACCCAGTACTTC. Its translation is CASSKGQAETQYF.

This clone was seen once. This rearrangement joins TRBV7-2 to TRBJ2-1; a weak D match, TRBD2 (6 bases). Germline V CDR1 and CDR2: SGHTA, FQGNSA. This CDR3 is built from 16 residues. The V end was cut by 5 bases, the J end by 4 bases, with 18 bases between. The CDR3 nucleotides read TGTGCCAGCAGCCCCAGTGGGAGCGGGCGTTACAATGAGCAGTTCTTC. This encodes CASSPSGSGRYNEQFF.

The chain has TRBV4-1 and TRBJ2-3; 10 bases map to TRBD2. The V segment lost 4 bases and the J segment 4 bases; nucleotides outside the gene matches: 2. The CDR3 has 14 amino acids. Germline V gene data show CDR1 as MGHRA and CDR2 as YSYEKL. CDR3 residues: CASSPSGGADTQYF. The CDR3 DNA reads TGCGCCAGCAGCCCAAGCGGGGGGGCAGATACGCAGTATTTT.

This clone was counted a few times. The chain uses TRBV5-1 and TRBJ2-5, with D possibly being TRBD2 (6 bases). Trimming removed 1 base at V and 4 bases at J, with 8 bases between. Germline CDR1 reads SGHRS; CDR2 reads YFSETQ. This CDR3 is 13 amino acids long. CDR3 sequence (DNA): TGCGCCAGCAGCTTGAACGGGGGAGAGACCCAGTACTTC. This gives the protein CASSLNGGETQYF.

This clone was seen only a few times. V is TRBV28 and J is TRBJ2-7; the D gene is possibly TRBD1 (5 bases). There are 14 residues in the CDR3. Germline CDR1 reads MDHEN; CDR2 reads SYDVKM. The germline V and J ends were trimmed by 3 bases and 2 bases, with 11 bases remaining between them. The CDR3: CASSFLTGTYEQYF. DNA for the CDR3: TGTGCCAGCAGTTTCCTCACAGGAACCTACGAGCAGTACTTC.

The rearrangement joins TRBV2 to TRBJ2-7; D is undetermined. CDR1 is SNHLY, CDR2 FYNNEI, per germline. Trimming pared 1 base from V and 1 base from J, leaving 11 bases between. The CDR3 extends over 15 amino acids. CDR3 nucleotide sequence: TGTGCCAGCAGTGAAGGGAACGTAGGTTCCTACGAGCAGTACTTC. Protein: CASSEGNVGSYEQYF.

The rearrangement links TRBV7-9 to TRBJ2-2; D ambiguous. Between the trimmed V and J ends, which lost 7 bases and 5 bases, there was a span of 11 bases. CDR1 is SEHNR, CDR2 FQNEAQ, per germline (reference sequence). There are 13 residues in the CDR3. The CDR3 region has the DNA TGTGCCAGCACCCCACAGAATACCGGGGAGCTGTTTTTT. This sequence encodes CASTPQNTGELFF.